This T cell receptor beta chain was observed in a study of T cells in Graves' hyperthyroidism and ophthalmopathy (dated by TCRdb to the late 2010s). About the full investigation: To identify TCR V-J signatures that set the groups apart, the researchers used a discovery cohort of roughly 100 patients, made up of 40 to 45 with Graves' ophthalmopathy and 57 with stable Graves' hyperthyroidism. Prospective prediction of ophthalmopathy was tested in an independent validation cohort of 18 to 20 hyperthyroidism patients and 17 patients who later progressed to ophthalmopathy. The 80 to 100 discovery patients were randomly divided into training and test sets at a 7:3 ratio. In several Graves' hyperthyroidism patients, the study also compared T-cell repertoires from thyroid tissue with T-cell repertoires from blood. Following sampling, methimazole starting at 30 mg daily was given to hyperthyroidism patients, and high-dose intravenous methylprednisolone was given to ophthalmopathy patients. The paper describes TCR Vbeta CDR3 sequencing of about 140 peripheral blood samples, made up of 43 ophthalmopathy patients, roughly 72 hyperthyroidism patients and about 17 progressor patients. Points the paper makes about the study in general: A model built on a 13 V-J signature distinguished ophthalmopathy from stable hyperthyroidism, reaching over 85% sensitivity and about 81% specificity in cross-validation and 80%/75% in testing. Most expanded thyroid clonotypes (frequency above 0.001) were also found in blood, which suggests that blood repertoires may mirror thyroid immune responses. Sample size was not statistically predetermined, and investigators were not blinded to group allocation. In validation, progression to ophthalmopathy was predicted by the model with around 70% sensitivity and roughly 72% specificity, a median of roughly six months before onset.

Amplification of TCR beta CDR3 regions was carried out from RNA transcripts. For the first round of RT-PCR on the TCR CDR3, the HTBI primer set was used together with the Qiagen OneStep RT-PCR kit. Libraries were constructed in a second round of multiplex PCR, after which size selection and purification were performed. Paired-end sequencing of the libraries was performed with 100 bp reads on an Illumina HiSeq2000. From the authors' description of their analysis: SOAPnuke was used to process the raw data, with reads discarded if the reads contained adapters or uncalled bases, had a mean Phred below 15, or lacked an exact constant-primer or identifier match. COPE v1.2.5 was used to merge high-quality paired reads, and clonotypes were defined as unique nucleotide sequences. Clonotypes were aligned to IMGT TRBV, TRBD and TRBJ reference segments using MiTCR v1.1. Only V-J combinations with frequency above 0.0001, covering approximately 99% of repertoires, were analysed. The TCS score was defined as F50 (clonal expansion) divided by E x V (chaos), with BLOSUM62-based TCRdist calculated between CDR3 peptides within each V-J. Welch's t-statistics and random forest reduced around 550 V-J features to about 13, which were used in a naive Bayes classifier (R e1071). TCRdb applied fastp at Q25 and MiXCR to the public reads, then kept only in-frame beta chains. Rows are combined by CDR3 protein, so each entry shows the most common genes and DNA. The authors' filters were not applied to this entry. This sample lists 600,000 or so distinct CDR3 sequences; 40% to 55% were detected once. Together, the top ten hold just under 8.5% of the sample.

Trimming leaves V shorter by 7 bases and J shorter by 6 bases, with the junction holding 5 bases beyond the gene matches. Looking up the germline V gene yields CDR1 SQVTM and CDR2 ANQGSEA. Including the terminal cysteine and phenylalanine, the CDR3 comprises 12 residues. The sequence is cut down to CDR3 DNA, 36 bases in frame from base 1. Stable Graves' hyperthyroidism was defined as the absence of progression to ophthalmopathy over 18 months of follow-up. Hyperthyroidism patients were newly diagnosed, with disease duration under 2 months, and aged 18 to 65 years. Any patient with an uncontrolled infection, another autoimmune disease, pregnancy or lactation was excluded. Diagnoses were based on clinical symptoms, serum thyroxine and TRAb, thyroid ultrasound and orbital computed tomography. Trizol reagent was used to extract total RNA, and RNA quality was then checked on an Agilent 2100 Bioanalyzer.

This clonotype was observed many times. Its target antigen remains unknown. No base-level quality is on record; no much larger clone is a single base apart. This sequence was found in a woman aged 18-35 years with Graves' hyperthyroidism. Donor details come from another sample of the same person, matched by shared clones. This chain joins TRBV29-1 to TRBJ1-5, with 8 bases in between that match TRBD1. Material: peripheral blood or thyroid tissue (not recorded which). The nucleotides read TGCAGCGCAGGACAGGGAGGTCAGCCCCAGCATTTT. Translated, it reads CSAGQGGQPQHF.